This note documents a single T cell receptor (beta chain) sequence. Antigen: not known. The CDR3 does not close with the conserved phenylalanine or tryptophan, likely indicating a read error. A modified ARM-PCR protocol with three rounds of nested PCR amplified TCRbeta. TCRdb used MiXCR to reprocess the multiplex PCR reads, holding one entry per CDR3 protein. The sample lists about 80,000 distinct CDR3 sequences, roughly 80% occurring once. This sample is part of a study of tumor and adjacent non-tumor tissue in lung cancer. Study at large: There were some 11 adenocarcinoma, a couple of squamous cell carcinoma and 1 small cell lung cancer cases. Study results and limitations: TCR diversity was significantly greater in tumor than normal lung tissue.

The CDR3 runs to 15 residues. Per the germline V gene, CDR1 is SGHNT and CDR2 is YENEEA. The template was RNA from unsorted bulk tissue. The normal lung tissue was taken more than 3 cm from the tumor edge. The V call is TRBV11-3, the J call TRBJ2-1; 9 nucleotides align to TRBD2. Material: distant non-tumor lung tissue. The source of this sequence is a man aged 60 to 75 with non-small cell lung cancer. Here the CDR3 DNA reads TGTGCCAGCAGCTCCCTAGCGGGAAGTTACAATGTGCAGTTCATC. Its translation is CASSSLAGSYNVQFI.